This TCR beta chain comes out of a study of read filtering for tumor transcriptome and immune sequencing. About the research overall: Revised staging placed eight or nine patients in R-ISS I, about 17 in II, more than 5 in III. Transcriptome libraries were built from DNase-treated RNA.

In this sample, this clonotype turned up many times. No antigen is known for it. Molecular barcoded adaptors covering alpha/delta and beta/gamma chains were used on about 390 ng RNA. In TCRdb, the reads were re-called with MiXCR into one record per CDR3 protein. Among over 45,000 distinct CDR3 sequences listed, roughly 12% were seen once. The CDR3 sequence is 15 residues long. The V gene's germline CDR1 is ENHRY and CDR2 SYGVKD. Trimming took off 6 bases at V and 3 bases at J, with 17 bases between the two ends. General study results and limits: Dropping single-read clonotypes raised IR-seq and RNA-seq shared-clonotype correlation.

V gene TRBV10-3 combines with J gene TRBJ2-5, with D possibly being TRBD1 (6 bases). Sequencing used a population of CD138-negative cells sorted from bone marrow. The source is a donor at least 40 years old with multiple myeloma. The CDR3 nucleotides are TGTGCCATCAGGCTTGGACAGTCAGAAGAAGAGACCCAGTACTTC. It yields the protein CAIRLGQSEEETQYF.